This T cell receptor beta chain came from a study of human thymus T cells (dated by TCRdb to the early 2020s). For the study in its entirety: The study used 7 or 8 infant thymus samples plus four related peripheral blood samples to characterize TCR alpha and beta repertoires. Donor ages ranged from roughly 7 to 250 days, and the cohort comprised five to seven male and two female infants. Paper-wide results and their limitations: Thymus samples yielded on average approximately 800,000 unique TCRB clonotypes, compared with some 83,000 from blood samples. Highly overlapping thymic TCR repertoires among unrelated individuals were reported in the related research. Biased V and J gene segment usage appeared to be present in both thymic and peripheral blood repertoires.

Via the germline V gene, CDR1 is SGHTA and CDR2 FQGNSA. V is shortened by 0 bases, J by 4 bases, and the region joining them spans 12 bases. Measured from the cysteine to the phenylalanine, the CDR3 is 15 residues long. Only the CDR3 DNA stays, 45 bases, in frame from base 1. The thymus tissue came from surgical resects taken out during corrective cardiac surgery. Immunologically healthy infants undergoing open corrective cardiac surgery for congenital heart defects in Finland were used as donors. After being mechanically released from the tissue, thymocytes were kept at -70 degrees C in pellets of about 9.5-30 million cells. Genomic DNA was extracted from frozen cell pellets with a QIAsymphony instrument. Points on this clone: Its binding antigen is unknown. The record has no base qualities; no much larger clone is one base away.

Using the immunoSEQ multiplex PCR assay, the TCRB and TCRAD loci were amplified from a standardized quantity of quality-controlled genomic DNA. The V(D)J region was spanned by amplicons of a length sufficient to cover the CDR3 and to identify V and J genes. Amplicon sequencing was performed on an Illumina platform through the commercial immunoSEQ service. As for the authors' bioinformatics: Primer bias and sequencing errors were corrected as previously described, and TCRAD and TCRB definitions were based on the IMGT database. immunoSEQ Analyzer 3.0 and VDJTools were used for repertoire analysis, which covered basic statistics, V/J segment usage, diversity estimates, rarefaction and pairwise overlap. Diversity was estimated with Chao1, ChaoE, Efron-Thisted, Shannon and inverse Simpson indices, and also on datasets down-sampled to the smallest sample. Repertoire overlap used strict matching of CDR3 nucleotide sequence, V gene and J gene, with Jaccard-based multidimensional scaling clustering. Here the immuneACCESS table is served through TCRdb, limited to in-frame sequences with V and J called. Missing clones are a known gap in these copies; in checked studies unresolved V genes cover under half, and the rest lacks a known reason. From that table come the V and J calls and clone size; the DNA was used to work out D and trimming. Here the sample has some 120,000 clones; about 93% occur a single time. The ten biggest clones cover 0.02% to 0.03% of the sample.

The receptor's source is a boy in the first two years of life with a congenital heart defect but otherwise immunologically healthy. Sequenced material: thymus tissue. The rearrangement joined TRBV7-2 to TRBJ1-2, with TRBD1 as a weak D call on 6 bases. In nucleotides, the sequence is TGTGCCAGCAGCTTAGCGCAGGGGAGGGGCTATGGCTACACCTTC. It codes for CASSLAQGRGYGYTF.